This entry concerns a single T cell receptor beta chain. The antigen remains unidentified. One junction end does not reproduce the germline sequence, and a read error may be involved. TCRdb reprocessed the reads via MiXCR and lists one record per CDR3 protein. The profile shows more than 150,000 distinct CDR3 sequences, roughly a fifth of them singletons. Germline-derived CDR1 and CDR2 are LNHDA and SQIVND (reference sequence). The CDR3 contains 17 residues. This entry comes from a study of T cell repertoires in cytomegalovirus infection. Across the whole study: Indications came from public TCR beta signatures; they pointed to CMV infection and to a matching HLA type. Study-wide findings and caveats: CMV-specific TCR beta clonotypes restricted by HLA-C were the ones dominating the ex vivo response. Pooled public TCR beta family frequency picked out CMV carriers with the relevant HLA.

Material for sequencing was PBMCs. The receptor was derived from a human donor in good health (CMV status not recorded). Some clones in this sample may be carry-over from other donors' samples. The chain combines TRBV19 with TRBJ2-1, with 8 bases identical to TRBD2. DNA of the CDR3: TGTGCCAGTAGTGGACCCCGAATAGCGGGGAACTACAATAAGCAGTTCTTC. The encoded protein is CASSGPRIAGNYNKQFF.